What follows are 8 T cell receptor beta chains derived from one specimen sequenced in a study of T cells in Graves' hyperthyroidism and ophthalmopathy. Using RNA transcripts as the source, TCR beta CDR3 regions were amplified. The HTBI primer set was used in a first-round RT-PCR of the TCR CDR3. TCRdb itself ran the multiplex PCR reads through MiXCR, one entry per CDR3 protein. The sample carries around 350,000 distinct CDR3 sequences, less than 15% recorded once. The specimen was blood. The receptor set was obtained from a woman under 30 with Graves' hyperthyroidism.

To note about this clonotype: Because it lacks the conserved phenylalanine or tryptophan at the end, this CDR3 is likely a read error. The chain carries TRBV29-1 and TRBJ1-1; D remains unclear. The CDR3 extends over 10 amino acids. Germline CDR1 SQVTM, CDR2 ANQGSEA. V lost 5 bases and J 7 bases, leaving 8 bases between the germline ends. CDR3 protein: CSVQNYEAFL. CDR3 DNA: TGCAGCGTTCAGAACTATGAAGCTTTCCTT.

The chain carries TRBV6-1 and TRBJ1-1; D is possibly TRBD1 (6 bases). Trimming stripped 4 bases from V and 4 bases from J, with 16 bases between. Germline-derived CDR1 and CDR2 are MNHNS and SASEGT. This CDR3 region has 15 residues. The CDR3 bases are TGTGCCAGCAGTGCGGGGGACATAGGTGCCACTGAAGCTTTCTTT. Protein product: CASSAGDIGATEAFF.

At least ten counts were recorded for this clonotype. For the CDR3, the DNA is TGCAGCGTTAGCGGACAGAAAATAGAAGCTTTCTTT. Protein sequence: CSVSGQKIEAFF. The chain links TRBV29-1 to TRBJ1-1; perhaps TRBD1 as D (6 bases). The CDR3 spans 12 residues. V dropped 5 bases and J dropped 8 bases, with 15 bases sitting between them. CDR1 SQVTM and CDR2 ANQGSEA come from the germline V gene. Combining the CDR3 with reference TRBV29-1 and TRBJ1-1 gives the whole variable domain SAVISQKPSRDICQRGTSLTIQCQVDSQVTMMFWYRQQPGQSLTLIATANQGSEATYESGFVIDKFPISRPNLTFSTLTVSNMSPEDSSIYLCSVSGQKIEAFFGQGTRLTVV.

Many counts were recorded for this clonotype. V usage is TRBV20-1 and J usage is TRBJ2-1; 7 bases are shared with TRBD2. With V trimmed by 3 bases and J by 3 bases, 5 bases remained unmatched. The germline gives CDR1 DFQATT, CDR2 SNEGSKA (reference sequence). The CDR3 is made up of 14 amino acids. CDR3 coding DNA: TGCAGTGCTAGTCCGGGGGAGGGCTACAATGAGCAGTTCTTC. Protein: CSASPGEGYNEQFF.

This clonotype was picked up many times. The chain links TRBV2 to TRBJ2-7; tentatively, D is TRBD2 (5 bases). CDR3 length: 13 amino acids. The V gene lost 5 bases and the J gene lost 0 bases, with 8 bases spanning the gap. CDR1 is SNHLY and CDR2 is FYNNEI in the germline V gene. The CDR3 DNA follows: TGTGCCAGCAGTCTGGACTTCTCCTACGAGCAGTACTTC. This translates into CASSLDFSYEQYF.

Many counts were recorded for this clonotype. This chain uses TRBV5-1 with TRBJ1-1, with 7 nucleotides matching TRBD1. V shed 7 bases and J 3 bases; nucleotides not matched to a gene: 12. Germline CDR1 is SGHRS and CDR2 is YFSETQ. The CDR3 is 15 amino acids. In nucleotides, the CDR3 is TGCGCCAGCGCCCCCCAGGGGGGACGGGACACTGAAGCTTTCTTT. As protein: CASAPQGGRDTEAFF. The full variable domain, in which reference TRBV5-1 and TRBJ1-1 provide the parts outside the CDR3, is KAGVTQTPRYLIKTRGQQVTLSCSPISGHRSVSWYQQTPGQGLQFLFEYFSETQRNKGNFPGRFSGRQFSNSRSEMNVSTLELGDSALYLCASAPQGGRDTEAFFGQGTRLTVV.

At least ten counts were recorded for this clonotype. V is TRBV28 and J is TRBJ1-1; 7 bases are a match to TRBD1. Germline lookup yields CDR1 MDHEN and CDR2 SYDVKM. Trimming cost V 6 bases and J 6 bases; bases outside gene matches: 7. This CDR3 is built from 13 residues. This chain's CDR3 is CASRQGGAPEAFF. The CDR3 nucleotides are TGTGCCAGCAGGCAGGGGGGCGCACCTGAAGCTTTCTTT.

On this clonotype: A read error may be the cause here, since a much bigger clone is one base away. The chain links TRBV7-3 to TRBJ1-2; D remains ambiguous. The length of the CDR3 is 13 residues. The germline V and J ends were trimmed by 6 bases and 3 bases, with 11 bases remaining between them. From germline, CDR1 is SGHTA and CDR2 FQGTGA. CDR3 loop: CASRGSDDYGYTF. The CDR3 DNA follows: TGTGCCAGCAGGGGATCTGACGACTATGGCTACACCTTC.